Below are 18 T cell receptor beta chains sequenced from a single sample in a study of T-cell memory formation after mild COVID-19. TCRdb re-derived calls from the 5' RACE reads in MiXCR, one entry per CDR3 protein. The data contain a few hundred thousand distinct CDR3 sequences, approximately 15% of them singletons. Sample: PBMCs or a T cell subset sorted from them (not recorded which). Source of these receptors: a man in his late teens or twenties who had mild COVID-19 (a few samples of this study predate the infection). Cell type and time point are not known.

The J gene is TRBJ2-3, the V gene TRBV6-5; D is unresolved. Trimming took off 4 bases at V and 3 bases at J, with 8 bases between the two ends. CDR1 and CDR2 (germline): MNHEY, SVGAGI. The CDR3 runs to 13 residues. The CDR3: CASSSRTTDTQYF. In DNA, the CDR3 is TGTGCCAGCAGTTCCCGGACGACAGATACGCAGTATTTT.

V and J are TRBV6-6 and TRBJ1-4; D gene unclear. Germline assignment: CDR1 MNHNY and CDR2 SVGAGI (reference sequence). The CDR3 is made up of 11 amino acids. Trimming shortened V by 10 bases and J by 7 bases, and 10 bases separated the two germline ends. This CDR3 is CATSEGEKLFF. CDR3 nucleotide sequence: TGTGCCACCAGCGAGGGTGAAAAACTGTTTTTT.

The count of this clonotype is one. V usage is TRBV4-3 and J usage is TRBJ2-3; the match to TRBD2 covers 12 bases. The ends lost 0 bases at V and 9 bases at J; junction bases unmatched: 13. The CDR3 is made up of 18 amino acids. CDR1 is LGHNA and CDR2 is YSLEER in the germline V gene. This chain's CDR3 is CASSQDLTSGGSPETQYF. The CDR3 DNA reads TGCGCCAGCAGCCAAGATCTAACTAGCGGGGGGTCTCCCGAGACGCAGTATTTT.

The chain is built from TRBV12-3 or TRBV12-4 and TRBJ1-4; 8 bases fit TRBD1. V was pared by 5 bases and J by 5 bases, with 16 bases of the junction left unmatched. This CDR3 is built from 18 residues. CDR3 protein: CASSVGTGALILNEKLFF. In DNA, the CDR3 is TGTGCCAGCAGTGTCGGGACAGGTGCCCTCATCTTAAATGAAAAACTGTTTTTT.

This sequence joins TRBV6-6 and TRBJ2-3; possible D gene TRBD2, 6 bases. V gave up 7 bases and J gave up 3 bases, with 14 bases separating them. Germline V gene lookup returns CDR1 MNHNY and CDR2 SVGAGI (reference sequence). The CDR3 is 14 amino acids. The CDR3 protein is CASTLRGTTDTQYF. The CDR3, as DNA: TGTGCCAGCACTCTTCGGGGGACTACAGATACGCAGTATTTT.

The J gene is TRBJ2-1, the V gene TRBV7-2; D is undetermined. CDR3 length equals 12 residues. V shed 5 bases and J shed 9 bases, with 11 bases lying between them. Germline V gives CDR1 SGHTA, CDR2 FQGNSA. The CDR3 spells CASSPARFEQFF. The CDR3 nucleotides are TGTGCCAGCAGCCCAGCCAGATTTGAGCAGTTCTTC. The full variable domain, rest sourced from reference TRBV7-2 and TRBJ2-1, is GAGVSQSPSNKVTEKGKDVELRCDPISGHTALYWYRQSLGQGLEFLIYFQGNSAPDKSGLPSDRFSAERTGGSVSTLTIQRTQQEDSAVYLCASSPARFEQFFGPGTRLTVL.

This clonotype was counted at least ten times. This chain connects TRBV9 to TRBJ1-5; D ambiguous. Germline CDR1 and CDR2: SGDLS and YYNGEE. Trimming removed 2 bases at V and 6 bases at J, with 9 bases between. The CDR3 spans 13 residues. For the CDR3, the DNA is TGTGCCAGCAGCGTTACACCCTTTCAGCCCCAGCATTTT. Translated, it gives CASSVTPFQPQHF.

CDR3 coding DNA: TGCGCCAGCAGCTTGGCGGGGCCAGGGGGAAATTCACCCCTCCACTTT. This encodes CASSLAGPGGNSPLHF. V gene TRBV5-1 combines with J gene TRBJ1-6; 7 bases map to TRBD1. This CDR3 region has 16 residues. Germline V gene data show CDR1 as SGHRS and CDR2 as YFSETQ. V trimming: 0 bases; J trimming: 7 bases; junction bases outside the gene matches: 7.

CDR3 sequence (DNA): TGTGCCATCAGTGAGGAGGACCTAGCGGGGGGGCCCTTCGCGAACACCGGGGAGCTGTTTTTT. As protein: CAISEEDLAGGPFANTGELFF. The chain carries TRBV10-3 and TRBJ2-2, with TRBD2 matching 12 bases. With V trimmed by 2 bases and J by 0 bases, 13 bases remained unmatched. This CDR3 comprises 21 residues. Germline V gene lookup returns CDR1 ENHRY and CDR2 SYGVKD.

This clonotype has at least ten counts. The chain employs TRBV29-1 and TRBJ1-5, with a tentative D call TRBD1 (5 bases). CDR1 is SQVTM, CDR2 ANQGSEA, per germline. The CDR3 is 12 amino acids. Trimming left V 4 bases short and J 4 bases short, with 8 bases between. The CDR3 nucleotides read TGCAGCGTTGGGGGGGGAAATCAGCCCCAGCATTTT. Its protein is CSVGGGNQPQHF.

The sample holds a few counts of this clonotype. The gene calls are TRBV7-2 and TRBJ1-1; D call uncertain. Germline values: CDR1 SGHTA, CDR2 FQGNSA. The CDR3 runs 15 residues. The ends were cut back, 0 bases at V and 5 bases at J, with 13 bases in the middle. DNA for the CDR3: TGTGCCAGCAGCTTAGCGGGCGGGTCGGGGACTGAAGCTTTCTTT. Protein: CASSLAGGSGTEAFF.

V usage is TRBV7-2 and J usage is TRBJ2-1, with 12 bases lining up with TRBD2. From germline, CDR1 is SGHTA and CDR2 FQGNSA. This CDR3 contains 15 residues. V was clipped by 3 bases and J by 14 bases; unmatched bases: 11. CDR3 nucleotides: TGTGCCAGCAGCTTTTCATTACTAGCGGGGGGTCGAGAGTTCTTC. It encodes CASSFSLLAGGREFF.

The J gene is TRBJ1-1, the V gene TRBV20-1, with 9 positions matching TRBD1. The CDR3 runs 16 residues. The V and J ends lost 0 bases and 7 bases, in that order; junction bases with no gene match: 12. The germline gives CDR1 DFQATT, CDR2 SNEGSKA (reference sequence). CDR3 in amino acids: CSARDRDRAHSFEAFF. The CDR3 DNA follows: TGCAGTGCTAGAGATCGGGACAGGGCACATTCATTTGAAGCTTTCTTT.

V and J are TRBV3-1 and TRBJ2-7; D is undetermined. The CDR3 is made up of 15 amino acids. Trimming shortened V by 4 bases and J by 2 bases, and 15 bases separated the two germline ends. From germline, CDR1 is LGHDT and CDR2 YNNKEL (reference sequence). The CDR3 sequence is CASSPFSRGTYEQYF. The CDR3 nucleotides are TGTGCCAGCAGCCCTTTCTCCCGCGGAACCTACGAGCAGTACTTC.

This clonotype was seen many times. The chain links TRBV7-9 to TRBJ2-2, with a weak D call TRBD1 (6 bases). V lost 3 bases to trimming and J lost 2 bases, with 16 bases between them. Germline V gene sequence: CDR1 SEHNR, CDR2 FQNEAQ (reference sequence). The CDR3 is 17 residues long. CDR3 in amino acids: CASSFLGAFFNTGELFF. The CDR3 DNA follows: TGTGCCAGCAGCTTTCTGGGGGCCTTTTTCAACACCGGGGAGCTGTTTTTT.

This clonotype was counted between two and nine times. The chain is built from TRBV5-5 and TRBJ1-2, with 9 bases identical to TRBD1. The V gene's germline CDR1 is SGHKS and CDR2 YYEKEE (reference sequence). J gave up 8 bases and V 4 bases, and 15 bases lay outside the gene matches. CDR3 length: 16 residues. The CDR3 DNA reads as TGTGCCAGCAGCAGAACCGGGACAGGGAGAGGCAACGGCTACACCTTC. Its translation is CASSRTGTGRGNGYTF.

This clonotype turned up a few times. The CDR3 nucleotides read TGTGCCATTTTTAACTACAGTCCGGGTGAGCAGTTCTTC. This encodes CAIFNYSPGEQFF. The chain carries TRBV7-9 and TRBJ2-1; D unresolved. Germline CDR1 is SEHNR and CDR2 is FQNEAQ (reference sequence). The V gene lost 10 bases and the J gene lost 9 bases, with 19 bases spanning the gap. This CDR3 has 13 residues.

This clonotype was recorded a few times. The rearrangement joins TRBV20-1 to TRBJ2-7; possible D gene TRBD1, 5 bases. This CDR3 spans 13 amino acids. V was cut by 0 bases and J by 1 base, with 7 bases left in between. CDR1 and CDR2 from the germline V gene are DFQATT and SNEGSKA (reference sequence). In DNA form, the CDR3 reads TGCAGTGCTAGAGACAGGGCATCCTACGAGCAGTACTTC. Its translation: CSARDRASYEQYF.